This T cell receptor (beta chain) is drawn from a study of T cells after yellow fever vaccination. Study information: The SMART-Seq v4 Ultra Low Input method served to prepare the low-cell-number fractions. Study conclusions and caveats: Boosting was followed by the reappearance of most primary-vaccination clones (less than 98% CD4, around 86% CD8).

This clonotype was seen repeatedly, ten times or more. Its antigen is unidentified. The CDR3 is 15 amino acids. The V and J ends lost 4 bases and 4 bases, in that order; junction bases with no gene match: 6. The germline V gene has CDR1 SGHRS and CDR2 YFSETQ. TCRdb reprocessed the 5' RACE reads via MiXCR and lists one record per CDR3 protein. The top ten clones hold roughly 30% of a sample with tens of thousands of distinct CDR3 sequences, more than 5.5% of them seen once. Sequencing was performed on CD8+ T cells sorted from PBMCs, taken 10 to 11 days after the first yellow fever vaccination. The sequence was collected from a man between 18 and 29 years old who received the YFV17D yellow fever vaccine. This chain joins TRBV5-1 and TRBJ2-7, with 12 bases lining up with TRBD1. CDR3 protein: CASSLGTGGFYEQYF. The CDR3 bases are TGCGCCAGCAGCCTGGGGACAGGGGGCTTTTACGAGCAGTACTTC.